The 11 T cell receptor beta chains listed next were all sequenced from one sample in a study of T cells in Graves' hyperthyroidism and ophthalmopathy. Amplification targeted TCR beta CDR3 regions from RNA transcripts. In the first-round RT-PCR of the TCR CDR3, the HTBI primer set was used. TCRdb processed the multiplex PCR reads anew with MiXCR; each CDR3 protein has one entry. The table records about 700,000 distinct CDR3 sequences, approximately 15% of them present only once. The sequencing input was blood. These receptors originate from a woman between 18 and 29 years old with Graves' hyperthyroidism.

This clonotype has more than one count but fewer than ten. The rearrangement links TRBV6-2 or TRBV6-3 to TRBJ1-1; no reliable D call. V lost 3 bases and J lost 1, with 15 bases in between. CDR1 is MNHEY, CDR2 SVGEGT, per germline. The CDR3 sequence is 16 residues long. CDR3 region: CASSYRDPPTNTEAFF. The CDR3 DNA reads TGTGCCAGCAGTTATCGGGATCCCCCGACGAACACTGAAGCTTTCTTT.

This clonotype was picked up many times. The chain combines TRBV10-3 with TRBJ2-1; the D gene is possibly TRBD1 (6 bases). V dropped 7 bases and J dropped 6 bases, with 16 bases sitting between them. The V gene's germline CDR1 is ENHRY and CDR2 SYGVKD. This CDR3 spans 14 amino acids. CDR3 nucleotide sequence: TGTGCCATCAACAGGGACGGCCGACGCAATGAGCAGTTCTTC. Translation: CAINRDGRRNEQFF.

This clonotype turned up a few times. The chain recombines TRBV6-1 with TRBJ2-7, with a tentative D call TRBD2 (6 bases). Trimming removed 7 bases at V and 3 bases at J, with 13 bases between. Germline assignment: CDR1 MNHNS and CDR2 SASEGT. This CDR3 is 13 amino acids long. The CDR3 protein is CASTPRRVYEQYF. As DNA, the CDR3 is TGTGCCAGCACCCCCCGGAGGGTCTACGAGCAGTACTTC.

Note on this clonotype: A read error may be the cause here, since a much bigger clone is one base away. The J gene is TRBJ2-5, the V gene TRBV20-1; D unresolved. The CDR3 runs 12 residues. CDR1 DFQATT and CDR2 SNEGSKA come from the germline V gene (reference sequence). Written as DNA, the CDR3 is TGCAGTGCTCGAGGTAGTCTAGAGTCCCAGTACTTC. Translation gives CSARGSLESQYF.

This clonotype occurred many times. The chain uses TRBV3-1 and TRBJ2-7; 10 bases agree with TRBD2. CDR3 size: 16 residues. Trimming cost V 0 bases and J 2 bases; bases outside gene matches: 4. The germline gives CDR1 LGHDT, CDR2 YNNKEL (reference sequence). CDR3 residues: CASSQDKLAGAYEQYF. The CDR3 nucleotides read TGTGCCAGCAGCCAAGATAAGCTAGCGGGAGCCTACGAGCAGTACTTC.

J is TRBJ2-7 and V is TRBV6-5; possibly TRBD1 for D (6 bases). Trimming removed 2 bases from V and 1 base from J, with 12 bases in between. Per germline, CDR1 MNHEY and CDR2 SVGAGI. CDR3 length: 15 amino acids. The CDR3 nucleotides are TGTGCCAGCAGTTACGGGCCCCAGGGGTCCTACGAGCAGTACTTC. This codes for CASSYGPQGSYEQYF.

The gene calls are TRBV5-4 and TRBJ2-1, with D possibly being TRBD2 (5 bases). The CDR3 runs 17 residues. CDR1 and CDR2 (germline): SGHNT, YYREEE (reference sequence). Trimming took off 0 bases at V and 0 bases at J, with 13 bases between the two ends. CDR3 residues: CASSLEVAGYSYNEQFF. The DNA of the CDR3 is TGTGCCAGCAGCTTGGAGGTGGCGGGTTACTCCTACAATGAGCAGTTCTTC.

CDR3 amino acids: CASRQNRDIRGTQYF. CDR3 nucleotide sequence: TGTGCCAGCAGGCAAAACCGGGACATCCGAGGGACCCAGTACTTC. The gene calls are TRBV3-1 and TRBJ2-5; tentatively, D is TRBD1 (6 bases). V was shortened by 6 bases and J by 7 bases, with 21 bases between the two germline ends. Germline V lookup: CDR1 LGHDT, CDR2 YNNKEL (reference sequence). The CDR3 has 15 residues.

This clonotype was detected a few times. J is TRBJ2-3 and V is TRBV24-1; 7 nucleotides match TRBD1. After removal of 3 bases from V and 6 bases from J, the junction contained 8 bases not matched to a gene. This CDR3 region has 15 residues. The germline V gene encodes CDR1 KGHDR and CDR2 SFDVKD. CDR3 in amino acids: CATSDRLTGKDTQYF. CDR3 DNA sequence: TGTGCCACCAGTGATCGATTGACAGGGAAGGATACGCAGTATTTT.

This clonotype was seen repeatedly, ten times or more. The chain carries TRBV4-2 and TRBJ2-5, with 9 bases lining up with TRBD1. There are 16 residues in the CDR3. V dropped 4 bases and J dropped 2; count of bases not matched to a gene: 8. Germline V gene sequence: CDR1 LGHNA, CDR2 YNFKEQ. The CDR3 region is CASSRFSGQGQETQYF. CDR3 nucleotides: TGTGCCAGCAGCCGGTTTTCGGGACAGGGACAAGAGACCCAGTACTTC.

This clonotype was counted ten times or more. This rearrangement joins TRBV20-1 to TRBJ2-7; D is unresolved. The germline gives CDR1 DFQATT, CDR2 SNEGSKA (reference sequence). Trimming removed 0 bases from V and 5 bases from J, with 8 bases in between. This CDR3 has 12 amino acids. The CDR3 DNA sequence: TGCAGTGCTAGAGATCTTGGAAACGAGCAGTACTTC. Amino acid sequence: CSARDLGNEQYF.